Below are 26 T cell receptor beta chains sequenced from a single sample in a study of somatic mutations in cytotoxic T cells in rheumatoid arthritis. Sequenced by immunoSEQ multiplex PCR; TCRdb stores in-frame clones only, minus some. The sample consists of roughly 10,000 clones, about 88% of them appearing once. Specimen: CD4+ T cells sorted from blood. These receptors were taken from a woman aged 18-29 years with rheumatoid arthritis.

The chain is built from TRBV28 and TRBJ1-5; 8 nucleotides match TRBD1. The CDR3 is 16 amino acids. Trimming took 6 bases from V and 0 from J; bases not matched to a gene: 7. Germline loops: CDR1 MDHEN, CDR2 SYDVKM. CDR3 sequence: CASRLTGGYSNQPQHF. Here the CDR3 DNA reads TGTGCCAGCAGACTTACAGGGGGATATAGCAATCAGCCCCAGCATTTT.

This clone was seen a few times. This chain uses TRBV6-5 with TRBJ1-5; 9 bases align to TRBD1. Trimming at V came to 2 bases and at J to 6 bases, leaving 2 bases not matched to a gene. Germline values: CDR1 MNHEY, CDR2 SVGAGI. CDR3 length: 14 residues. This CDR3 reads CASSYGQGSQPQHF. Written as DNA, the CDR3 is TGTGCCAGCAGTTACGGACAGGGGTCTCAGCCCCAGCATTTT.

The chain couples TRBV9 to TRBJ1-2; 11 bases are a match to TRBD1. The trim removed 4 bases at V and 6 bases at J, leaving 14 bases unmatched. The CDR3 is 17 residues long. Germline-derived CDR1 and CDR2 are SGDLS and YYNGEE. The CDR3 coding sequence is TGTGCCAGCAGCCCTACCGGGACAGGGGGTAGACGGGATGGCTACACCTTC. Translated: CASSPTGTGGRRDGYTF.

The chain links TRBV30 to TRBJ2-2; perhaps TRBD1 as D (6 bases). The CDR3 length is 15 residues. Germline CDR1 is GTSNPN and CDR2 is SVGIG (reference sequence). V was pared by 5 bases and J by 8 bases, with 21 bases between. The CDR3 bases are TGTGCCTGGGGGACCGGGACGCTGAGGGGGGGGGAGCTGTTTTTT. As protein: CAWGTGTLRGGELFF.

The V gene is TRBV30, the J gene TRBJ1-6, with unresolved D. This CDR3 is built from 11 residues. V dropped 4 bases and J dropped 7 bases, with 5 bases sitting between them. CDR1 GTSNPN and CDR2 SVGIG come from the germline V gene (reference sequence). In DNA form, the CDR3 reads TGTGCCTGGACAGTAAATTCACCCCTCCACTTT. It encodes CAWTVNSPLHF. The full variable domain, rest sourced from reference TRBV30 and TRBJ1-6, is SQTIHQWPATLVQPVGSPLSLECTVEGTSNPNLYWYRQAAGRGLQLLFYSVGIGQISSEVPQNLSASRPQDRQFILSSKKLLLSDSGFYLCAWTVNSPLHFGNGTRLTVT.

The chain is built from TRBV25-1 and TRBJ2-6; D gene uncertain. The CDR3 is 17 residues long. The germline CDR1 and CDR2 sequences are MGHDK and SYGVNS. The V end was cut by 3 bases, the J end by 4 bases, with 16 bases between. CDR3 amino acids: CASSDSNFISGANVLTF. The CDR3, as DNA: TGTGCCAGCAGTGATTCTAACTTCATATCCGGGGCCAACGTCCTGACTTTC.

About this clone: One junction end disagrees with the germline gene, perhaps due to a read error. The V gene is TRBV19, the J gene TRBJ2-4, with 7 nucleotides matching TRBD1. The CDR3 is 12 amino acids. Germline V lookup: CDR1 LNHDA, CDR2 SQIVND (reference sequence). The CDR3 here is CASSPRTGSFDF. CDR3 DNA: TGTGCCAGTAGTCCCCGGACAGGTAGCTTCGACTTC.

The chain is built from TRBV5-4 and TRBJ2-7; 10 nucleotides match TRBD2. This CDR3 has 16 residues. The junction had 7 bases not matched to a gene; V was cut back by 0 bases and J by 4 bases. Germline CDR1 and CDR2: SGHNT and YYREEE (reference sequence). CDR3 in amino acids: CASSLGTAGGEYEQYF. The DNA for the CDR3 is TGTGCCAGCAGCTTGGGTACAGCGGGAGGGGAGTACGAGCAGTACTTC.

J is TRBJ2-4 and V is TRBV7-3; 9 nucleotides align to TRBD2. With 5 bases clipped from V and 8 bases from J, the junction kept 16 bases outside the gene matches. Germline CDR1 is SGHTA and CDR2 is FQGTGA. The CDR3 length is 17 residues. The CDR3 reads CASSPSGRRGGQDIQYF. CDR3 coding DNA: TGTGCCAGCAGCCCCTCGGGGAGGCGGGGGGGGCAGGACATTCAGTACTTC.

This chain joins TRBV15 and TRBJ2-1, with TRBD2 identical over 10 bases. This CDR3 comprises 16 residues. From germline, CDR1 is LNHNV and CDR2 YYDKDF (reference sequence). Trimming at V came to 2 bases and at J to 4 bases, leaving 5 bases not matched to a gene. The CDR3 coding sequence is TGTGCCACCAGCAGATTGGTGACTAGCGGGTACAATGAGCAGTTCTTC. This translates into CATSRLVTSGYNEQFF.

CDR3 sequence reads: CASSYGREGELFF. CDR3 nucleotide sequence: TGTGCCAGCAGTTACGGAAGGGAGGGGGAGCTGTTTTTT. V usage is TRBV6-5 and J usage is TRBJ2-2, with a weak D call TRBD2 (5 bases). Germline CDR1 MNHEY, CDR2 SVGAGI. The CDR3 sequence is 13 residues long. V lost 2 bases, J lost 8 bases, and 9 bases lay in between.

The chain joins TRBV7-2 to TRBJ2-7; tentatively, D is TRBD2 (7 bases). The V end lost 2 bases, the J end lost 9 bases, and 17 bases lay between the germline ends. Germline V gene lookup returns CDR1 SGHTA and CDR2 FQGNSA. The CDR3 sequence is 14 residues long. CDR3 nucleotide sequence: TGTGCCAGCAGCTTATGGGGGGGCGAGTTCTCGCAGTACTTC. This translates into CASSLWGGEFSQYF. The entire variable domain, with the rest obtained from reference TRBV7-2 and TRBJ2-7, is as follows: GAGVSQSPSNKVTEKGKDVELRCDPISGHTALYWYRQSLGQGLEFLIYFQGNSAPDKSGLPSDRFSAERTGGSVSTLTIQRTQQEDSAVYLCASSLWGGEFSQYFGPGTRLTVT.

The chain recombines TRBV25-1 with TRBJ1-1; tentative D call: TRBD1 (5 bases). CDR3 length: 12 residues. The V gene's germline CDR1 is MGHDK and CDR2 SYGVNS. V gave up 5 bases and J gave up 4 bases, with 8 bases separating them. This chain's CDR3 is CASSWGGTEAFF. The CDR3 nucleotides read TGTGCCAGCAGTTGGGGGGGCACTGAAGCTTTCTTT.

This clone turned up a few times. This sequence joins TRBV29-1 and TRBJ2-1; 7 bases fit TRBD2. The J segment lost 7 bases and the V segment lost 5 bases, leaving 8 bases of the junction unmatched. CDR3 length: 13 amino acids. CDR1 and CDR2 from the germline V gene are SQVTM and ANQGSEA. CDR3: CSVTYGGLNEQFF. The CDR3 DNA reads TGCAGCGTTACCTACGGGGGACTAAATGAGCAGTTCTTC.

The V and J genes are TRBV7-6 and TRBJ2-7, with 8 bases identical to TRBD2. CDR3 length: 15 amino acids. With V trimmed by 5 bases and J by 3 bases, 9 bases remained unmatched. Germline V gene lookup returns CDR1 SGHVS and CDR2 FNYEAQ. CDR3 nucleotides: TGTGCCAGCAGCGTCACTAGCGGAGCTAACTACGAGCAGTACTTC. This gives the protein CASSVTSGANYEQYF. Combining the CDR3 with reference TRBV7-6 and TRBJ2-7 gives the whole variable domain GAGVSQSPRYKVTKRGQDVALRCDPISGHVSLYWYRQALGQGPEFLTYFNYEAQQDKSGLPNDRFSAERPEGSISTLTIQRTEQRDSAMYRCASSVTSGANYEQYFGPGTRLTVT.

This clone was seen just once. The chain joins TRBV28 to TRBJ2-7, with 7 bases identical to TRBD2. With V trimmed by 1 base and J by 3 bases, 9 bases remained unmatched. The germline CDR1 and CDR2 sequences are MDHEN and SYDVKM. The CDR3 is 16 residues long. The CDR3 DNA sequence: TGTGCCAGCAGTTTATTAGGCGGGGGTTCCAACTACGAGCAGTACTTC. This sequence encodes CASSLLGGGSNYEQYF.

The rearrangement links TRBV2 to TRBJ1-4; 7 positions match TRBD1. The CDR3 spans 14 residues. V was clipped by 6 bases and J by 7 bases; unmatched bases: 8. Germline V gene data show CDR1 as SNHLY and CDR2 as FYNNEI. Here the CDR3 DNA reads TGTGCCAGCAGCTTCAACAGGGGTCGTGAAAAACTGTTTTTT. This encodes CASSFNRGREKLFF.

The rearrangement joins TRBV2 to TRBJ1-5, with a weak D call TRBD1 (5 bases). Trimming took off 6 bases at V and 4 bases at J, with 16 bases between the two ends. The length of the CDR3 is 15 residues. Germline-derived CDR1 and CDR2 are SNHLY and FYNNEI. This CDR3 reads CASRGNSGVNQPQHF. Written as DNA, the CDR3 is TGTGCCAGCAGAGGGAACTCGGGGGTTAATCAGCCCCAGCATTTT.

CDR3 in amino acids: CASRLAGPYEQYF. CDR3 nucleotides: TGTGCCAGCCGACTAGCGGGACCTTACGAGCAGTACTTC. The chain links TRBV6-5 to TRBJ2-7; TRBD2 aligns across 11 bases. After removal of 8 bases from V and 4 bases from J, the junction contained 4 bases not matched to a gene. The CDR3 spans 13 residues. CDR1 and CDR2 from the germline V gene are MNHEY and SVGAGI.

The V and J genes are TRBV2 and TRBJ1-1; D is possibly TRBD1 (5 bases). V was cut by 4 bases and J by 2 bases, with 11 bases left in between. Germline-derived CDR1 and CDR2 are SNHLY and FYNNEI. This CDR3 is built from 14 residues. CDR3 protein: CASSVGRVNTEAFF. CDR3 bases: TGTGCCAGCAGTGTAGGCAGGGTAAACACTGAAGCTTTCTTT.

The gene calls are TRBV2 and TRBJ1-5; 11 bases are a match to TRBD1. Germline-derived CDR1 and CDR2 are SNHLY and FYNNEI. This CDR3 comprises 15 residues. With V trimmed by 0 bases and J by 6 bases, 1 base remained unmatched. CDR3: CASSEAGTGGQPQHF. The CDR3 nucleotides read TGTGCCAGCAGTGAAGCCGGGACAGGGGGTCAGCCCCAGCATTTT.

This chain links TRBV11-2 with TRBJ2-1; 10 bases line up with TRBD2. CDR1 and CDR2 (germline): SGHAT, FQNNGV. The CDR3 runs to 18 residues. The junction had 11 bases not matched to a gene; V was cut back by 1 base and J by 5 bases. The CDR3 is CASSLGASGGRLDNEQFF. The CDR3 coding sequence is TGTGCCAGCAGCTTAGGTGCTAGCGGGGGACGACTCGACAATGAGCAGTTCTTC.

This chain links TRBV10-3 with TRBJ1-3; the D gene is possibly TRBD1 (6 bases). CDR1 ENHRY and CDR2 SYGVKD come from the germline V gene. The CDR3 loop spans 18 amino acids. The ends were cut back, 10 bases at V and 0 bases at J, with 25 bases in the middle. The chain's CDR3 is CATTVRKDRTFSGNTIYF. The CDR3 DNA reads TGTGCCACCACGGTTAGAAAGGACAGAACTTTCTCTGGAAACACCATATATTTT.

The chain employs TRBV2 and TRBJ2-1, with D tentatively TRBD1 (5 bases). In germline, CDR1 is SNHLY, CDR2 FYNNEI. The CDR3 sequence is 15 residues long. Trimming removed 6 bases from V and 1 base from J, with 13 bases in between. The DNA for the CDR3 is TGTGCCAGCAGAGCCGACAGAGGTTCCTACAATGAGCAGTTCTTC. The encoded protein is CASRADRGSYNEQFF.

The chain has TRBV19 and TRBJ2-3, with 11 bases lining up with TRBD1. CDR3 length equals 17 residues. Germline CDR1 and CDR2: LNHDA and SQIVND (reference sequence). With 7 bases clipped from V and 2 bases from J, the junction kept 11 bases outside the gene matches. The chain's CDR3 is CASKKGQGALSTDTQYF. The CDR3 DNA reads as TGTGCCAGTAAGAAAGGACAGGGGGCACTGTCCACAGATACGCAGTATTTT.

This chain joins TRBV25-1 and TRBJ1-6; D unclear. The CDR3 is made up of 13 amino acids. Germline loops: CDR1 MGHDK, CDR2 SYGVNS. V was shortened by 1 base and J by 6 bases, with 4 bases between the two germline ends. CDR3 bases: TGTGCCAGCAGTGAATTGAGTAATTCACCCCTCCACTTT. As protein: CASSELSNSPLHF. Drawing the rest from reference TRBV25-1 and TRBJ1-6, the complete variable domain is EADIYQTPRYLVIGTGKKITLECSQTMGHDKMYWYQQDPGMELHLIHYSYGVNSTEKGDLSSESTVSRIRTEHFPLTLESARPSHTSQYLCASSELSNSPLHFGNGTRLTVT.